This is a list of T cell receptor beta chains from one sample in a study of molecular identifiers for immune sequencing clone quantification. A single record per CDR3 protein comes from TCRdb applying MiXCR to the PCR reads. The profile covers about half a million distinct CDR3 sequences, with around 23% appearing a single time and under 0.8% taken by the ten largest. The sequenced sample consisted of naive CD8+ T cells from blood, with Jurkat cell RNA spiked in. The receptors shown here come from a human donor in good health. Some libraries in this study had Jurkat cell RNA spiked in. Each CDR3 is given with its conserved first and last residue. The order of the fields is J gene, V gene, D gene, clone size, CDR3 protein, CDR3 DNA. D genes are given only for firm matches. Clone size is given for some rows only: seen once, a few or many times, or a class if the clone is expanded.

j_call: TRBJ2-5; v_call: TRBV7-6; d_call: TRBD2; clone_size: few; cdr3_aa: CASSPYRDYTNHRQETQYF; cdr3_nt: TGTGCCAGCAGCCCTTACCGGGACTATACCAACCACCGCCAAGAGACCCAGTACTTC
j_call: TRBJ2-1; v_call: TRBV30; d_call: .; clone_size: few; cdr3_aa: CAWNSPIYNEQFF; cdr3_nt: TGTGCCTGGAACAGTCCGATCTACAATGAGCAGTTCTTC
j_call: TRBJ2-3; v_call: TRBV6-5; d_call: TRBD2; clone_size: .; cdr3_aa: CASSRGLAGSDTQYF; cdr3_nt: TGTGCCAGCAGTAGAGGACTAGCGGGTTCAGATACGCAGTATTTT
j_call: TRBJ2-3; v_call: TRBV20-1; d_call: TRBD1; clone_size: many; cdr3_aa: CSAQNPGQVTLDTQYF; cdr3_nt: TGCAGTGCTCAGAACCCGGGACAGGTGACTTTGGATACGCAGTATTTT
j_call: TRBJ2-5; v_call: TRBV27; d_call: .; clone_size: many; cdr3_aa: CASSYMSAEETQYF; cdr3_nt: TGTGCCAGCAGTTATATGAGCGCCGAAGAGACCCAGTACTTC
j_call: TRBJ2-5; v_call: TRBV2; d_call: .; clone_size: .; cdr3_aa: CASSEATPDRRVQDPQYF; cdr3_nt: TGTGCCAGCAGTGAAGCCACACCTGATCGGCGGGTCCAAGATCCCCAGTACTTC
j_call: TRBJ2-7; v_call: TRBV5-1; d_call: TRBD1; clone_size: many; cdr3_aa: CASSSKGQGF; cdr3_nt: TGCGCCAGCAGCTCGAAGGGACAGGGGTTC
j_call: TRBJ2-1; v_call: TRBV9; d_call: .; clone_size: few; cdr3_aa: CASSVSGQEQFF; cdr3_nt: TGTGCCAGCAGCGTATCAGGACAGGAGCAGTTCTTC
j_call: TRBJ1-1; v_call: TRBV28; d_call: .; clone_size: .; cdr3_aa: CASSLWDTEALF; cdr3_nt: TGTGCCAGCAGTCTATGGGACACTGAAGCTCTCTTT
j_call: TRBJ2-7; v_call: TRBV13; d_call: TRBD2; clone_size: many; cdr3_aa: CASSSAGTSGDPEQYF; cdr3_nt: TGTGCCAGCAGCTCGGCCGGGACTAGCGGGGATCCCGAGCAGTACTTC
j_call: TRBJ2-1; v_call: TRBV19; d_call: .; clone_size: few; cdr3_aa: CASESGESYEQFF; cdr3_nt: TGTGCCAGTGAATCAGGGGAATCATATGAGCAGTTCTTC
j_call: TRBJ2-1; v_call: TRBV30; d_call: .; clone_size: few; cdr3_aa: CAWSGPLTSEQFF; cdr3_nt: TGTGCCTGGAGTGGACCCCTGACGAGCGAGCAGTTCTTC
j_call: TRBJ1-5; v_call: TRBV28; d_call: .; clone_size: few; cdr3_aa: CASSLSFGVGDINQPQHF; cdr3_nt: TGTGCCAGCAGTTTAAGTTTCGGAGTTGGGGACATAAATCAGCCCCAGCATTTT
j_call: TRBJ2-3; v_call: TRBV5-1; d_call: .; clone_size: many; cdr3_aa: CASSLAEMGSVTDTQYF; cdr3_nt: TGCGCCAGCAGCTTGGCGGAAATGGGAAGTGTCACAGATACGCAGTATTTT